The 23 T cell receptor beta chains below were found in one sample sequenced in a study of cytomegalovirus exposure and HLA in healthy donors. Vbeta (60) and Jbeta (13) primers were used in the PCR. Assay used: immunoSEQ multiplex PCR; TCRdb lists only in-frame clones, some missing. Of 150,000 to 200,000 clones listed, roughly 10% are singletons. Sequencing used PBMCs. The receptors come from a woman aged 25-40 years in good health and CMV-seropositive.

Note on this clone: Other DNA sequences in this specimen translate into the identical CDR3. This sequence joins TRBV10-1 and TRBJ2-7; D uncertain. Germline values: CDR1 WNHNN, CDR2 SYGVQD (reference sequence). V lost 0 bases and J 6 bases, leaving 9 bases between the germline ends. CDR3 length: 13 residues. CDR3 in DNA: TGCGCCAGCAGTGAGTCGGGTCGACTCGAGCAGTACTTC. Protein sequence: CASSESGRLEQYF.

The CDR3 protein is CASSLSGVGDYGYTF. For the CDR3, the DNA is TGTGCCAGCAGTCTTTCGGGAGTTGGGGACTATGGCTACACCTTC. The chain uses TRBV6-1 and TRBJ1-2; no reliable D call. The CDR3 runs 15 residues. Germline assignment: CDR1 MNHNS and CDR2 SASEGT. The V gene lost 5 bases and the J gene lost 3 bases, with 16 bases spanning the gap.

This rearrangement joins TRBV6-5 to TRBJ2-1, with D maybe TRBD1 (6 bases). The V gene lost 2 bases and the J gene lost 0 bases, with 11 bases spanning the gap. This CDR3 spans 16 amino acids. Germline CDR1 is MNHEY and CDR2 is SVGAGI. The CDR3 DNA sequence: TGTGCCAGCAGTTACCGAGGGGGATTCTCCTACAATGAGCAGTTCTTC. Protein: CASSYRGGFSYNEQFF.

The chain is built from TRBV29-1 and TRBJ2-7; the D gene is possibly TRBD2 (6 bases). This CDR3 is built from 12 residues. The V and J ends lost 6 bases and 7 bases respectively, with 16 bases between them. Germline loops: CDR1 SQVTM, CDR2 ANQGSEA. The CDR3 DNA reads as TGCAGCGTCGGGGGAATAGTAACGGAGCAGTACTTC. Translated: CSVGGIVTEQYF.

There are a few counts of this clone. V and J are TRBV5-4 and TRBJ2-5; weak D call: TRBD2 (6 bases). Germline CDR1 and CDR2: SGHNT and YYREEE (reference sequence). Trimming removed 4 bases from V and 5 bases from J, with 18 bases in between. The CDR3 runs to 15 residues. The CDR3 here is CASSPRGSRGETQYF. The CDR3 DNA is TGTGCCAGCAGCCCTCGGGGTAGCCGGGGGGAGACCCAGTACTTC.

This clone was counted a few times. The genes are TRBV5-4 and TRBJ2-5; TRBD2 aligns across 15 bases. V trimming: 3 bases; J trimming: 5 bases; junction bases outside the gene matches: 2. Germline V lookup: CDR1 SGHNT, CDR2 YYREEE (reference sequence). The CDR3 sequence is 15 residues long. The DNA of the CDR3 is TGTGCCAGCAGCTCCGGGACTAGCGGGAGGGAGACCCAGTACTTC. It specifies CASSSGTSGRETQYF.

V and J are TRBV5-1 and TRBJ2-7; 10 bases line up with TRBD2. The CDR3 sequence is 14 residues long. CDR1 and CDR2 (germline): SGHRS, YFSETQ. Losses at the gene ends were 4 bases for V and 2 bases for J; bases not matched to a gene: 3. In DNA form, the CDR3 reads TGCGCCAGCAGCGACGGGACTAGCGCCTACGAGCAGTACTTC. Its protein is CASSDGTSAYEQYF.

The chain links TRBV7-3 to TRBJ2-7, with D perhaps TRBD1 (7 bases). The ends were cut back, 2 bases at V and 5 bases at J, with 16 bases in the middle. Germline CDR1 SGHTA, CDR2 FQGTGA. CDR3 length: 15 amino acids. For the CDR3, the DNA is TGTGCCAGCAGCTTAGGTGGCCAGGGGGGCCACGAGCAGTACTTC. Its protein is CASSLGGQGGHEQYF.

V and J are TRBV10-3 and TRBJ1-2, with a tentative D call TRBD1 (6 bases). CDR1 and CDR2 (germline): ENHRY, SYGVKD. V was pared by 0 bases and J by 4 bases, with 15 bases between. The CDR3 is 16 amino acids. The CDR3 spells CAISESGVLRGYGYTF. In DNA, the CDR3 is TGTGCCATCAGTGAGTCGGGGGTACTCAGGGGCTATGGCTACACCTTC.

The rearrangement joins TRBV30 to TRBJ1-2; D possibly corresponds to TRBD1 (6 bases). Per germline, CDR1 GTSNPN and CDR2 SVGIG (reference sequence). V lost 7 bases and J 3 bases, leaving 15 bases between the germline ends. This CDR3 spans 13 amino acids. This CDR3 reads CAYRTAVYYGYTF. The CDR3 coding sequence is TGTGCCTACCGGACAGCCGTTTACTATGGCTACACCTTC.

The chain has TRBV6-6 and TRBJ2-7; 9 nucleotides agree with TRBD1. From germline, CDR1 is MNHNY and CDR2 SVGAGI (reference sequence). The ends lost 5 bases at V and 2 bases at J; junction bases unmatched: 7. The length of the CDR3 is 15 residues. The CDR3 coding sequence is TGTGCCAGCAGTGCCCCGGACAGGGGTACCTACGAGCAGTACTTC. This encodes CASSAPDRGTYEQYF.

This clone showed up just a few times. The chain is built from TRBV27 and TRBJ2-2; 8 nucleotides match TRBD1. Germline trimming cut 1 base from V and 6 bases from J; bases unmatched to any gene: 10. Germline V lookup: CDR1 MNHEY, CDR2 SMNVEV (reference sequence). CDR3 length equals 17 residues. The DNA for the CDR3 is TGTGCCAGCAGTTTATTGGACAGGGACGTACGTTCCGGGGAGCTGTTTTTT. Translation gives CASSLLDRDVRSGELFF.

This clone was observed a handful of times. This rearrangement joins TRBV7-7 to TRBJ1-3; unclear D gene. Germline CDR1 reads SSHAT; CDR2 reads FNYEAQ (reference sequence). The germline V and J ends were trimmed by 4 bases and 0 bases, with 10 bases remaining between them. The CDR3 totals 15 residues. The CDR3 region is CASSSGGVSGNTIYF. DNA of the CDR3: TGTGCCAGCAGCTCGGGCGGGGTCTCTGGAAACACCATATATTTT.

In this sample, this clone turned up a few times. V is TRBV19 and J is TRBJ2-1; 8 bases are shared with TRBD2. Germline V CDR1 and CDR2: LNHDA, SQIVND (reference sequence). Trimming cost V 1 base and J 5 bases; bases outside gene matches: 4. CDR3 size: 15 residues. CDR3 nucleotides: TGTGCCAGTAGTATAGGTAGCGGGAAGGACAATGAGCAGTTCTTC. It specifies CASSIGSGKDNEQFF.

This clone was observed a handful of times. The chain recombines TRBV30 with TRBJ2-1; 14 nucleotides agree with TRBD2. The germline V gene has CDR1 GTSNPN and CDR2 SVGIG (reference sequence). This CDR3 contains 17 residues. With V trimmed by 7 bases and J by 8 bases, 16 bases remained unmatched. In nucleotides, the CDR3 is TGTGCCTCCTCCGGGACTAGCGGGAGCAAAGAAGTTGATGAGCAGTTCTTC. Translation gives CASSGTSGSKEVDEQFF.

The chain couples TRBV7-6 to TRBJ2-7; the match to TRBD2 covers 8 bases. The length of the CDR3 is 14 residues. Trimming took 0 bases from V and 6 from J; bases not matched to a gene: 4. Germline assignment: CDR1 SGHVS and CDR2 FNYEAQ. The CDR3 spells CASSLAPGTSEQYF. CDR3 in DNA: TGTGCCAGCAGCTTAGCCCCCGGGACTAGCGAGCAGTACTTC.

This clone was seen more than once but under ten times. The chain carries TRBV15 and TRBJ1-2; D not certain. CDR3 length equals 13 residues. Trimming took 0 bases from V and 6 from J, leaving 8 bases between them. Germline CDR1 and CDR2: LNHNV and YYDKDF (reference sequence). The CDR3 sequence is CATSRDPADGYTF. CDR3 nucleotide sequence: TGTGCCACCAGCAGAGATCCCGCGGATGGCTACACCTTC.

This chain links TRBV7-2 with TRBJ1-2; a weak D match, TRBD1 (5 bases). The germline CDR1 and CDR2 sequences are SGHTA and FQGNSA. This CDR3 has 16 amino acids. V was shortened by 5 bases and J by 3 bases, with 19 bases between the two germline ends. The DNA of the CDR3 is TGTGCCAGCAGCAGCCACTTACAGGATTCCTACTATGGCTACACCTTC. It specifies CASSSHLQDSYYGYTF.

A few counts support this clone. Other DNA sequences within the sample encode an identical CDR3. The rearrangement joins TRBV5-1 to TRBJ2-7; TRBD1 agrees at 9 bases. The germline V gene encodes CDR1 SGHRS and CDR2 YFSETQ. V shed 1 base, J shed 5 bases, and the junction held 1 base outside the gene matches. The CDR3 length is 13 residues. Here the CDR3 DNA reads TGCGCCAGCAGCTTGACAGGGGGCAACGAGCAGTACTTC. It encodes CASSLTGGNEQYF.

In DNA form, the CDR3 reads TGTGCCAGCAGGGTACAGGGAGCCTCAGCCAAAAACATTCAGTACTTC. Amino acid sequence: CASRVQGASAKNIQYF. The rearrangement uses TRBV2 and TRBJ2-4, with D possibly TRBD1 on 6 matching bases. Trimming took 6 bases from V and 0 from J, leaving 15 bases between them. This CDR3 has 16 amino acids. From germline, CDR1 is SNHLY and CDR2 FYNNEI.

This clone was observed a few times. The chain is built from TRBV6-1 and TRBJ2-1, with 8 bases that match TRBD1. This CDR3 spans 15 amino acids. Germline V gene lookup returns CDR1 MNHNS and CDR2 SASEGT. Trimming at V came to 7 bases and at J to 0 bases, leaving 5 bases not matched to a gene. CDR3 in DNA: TGTGCCAGCACTAGGGACAGGAGCTCCTACAATGAGCAGTTCTTC. It translates to CASTRDRSSYNEQFF.

This clone was seen a handful of times. The rearrangement links TRBV5-1 to TRBJ2-3; tentatively, D is TRBD1 (8 bases). Trimming left V 3 bases short and J 2 bases short, with 22 bases between. Germline CDR1 SGHRS, CDR2 YFSETQ. There are 18 residues in the CDR3. CDR3 bases: TGCGCCAGCAGCTCGTTAGACAGGGGAGGGTATGTCACAGATACGCAGTATTTT. Amino acid sequence: CASSSLDRGGYVTDTQYF.

This clone has more than one count but fewer than ten. The rearrangement links TRBV10-3 to TRBJ2-3; no clear D. CDR3 length: 14 residues. The germline CDR1 and CDR2 sequences are ENHRY and SYGVKD. Trimming cost V 4 bases and J 5 bases, with 13 bases left between them. The CDR3 sequence: CAISGSNSGDTQYF. In DNA, the CDR3 is TGTGCCATCAGTGGATCGAATTCGGGAGATACGCAGTATTTT.